This TCR beta chain was identified in a study of beta chain features in type 1 diabetes. Study results and caveats: All four CD4+ subsets of Type 1 diabetes patients contained TCRB CDR3s that were moderately but significantly shorter. Junctions at VDJ sites from type 1 diabetes patients had fewer insertions and more deletions.

This clone was picked up a small number of times. Its specificity is not known. Investigators reverse transcribed all isolated RNA, so they sequenced expressed TCRB transcripts. Clones were sequenced by immunoSEQ multiplex PCR, and TCRdb holds only the in-frame ones, with some missing. The sample includes about 700,000 clones, roughly 12% of them seen just once. V lost 0 bases, J lost 4 bases, and 15 bases lay in between. The CDR3 contains 16 residues. The germline gives CDR1 LNHNV, CDR2 YYDKDF (reference sequence). The specimen was naive CD4+ T cells from blood. V and J are TRBV15 and TRBJ1-2; D remains ambiguous. This clonotype was sampled from a man aged 18 to 29 with type 1 diabetes. The CDR3 sequence is CATSRDFTADPYGYTF. CDR3 in DNA: TGTGCCACCAGCAGAGATTTCACCGCCGATCCCTATGGCTACACCTTC.